The present TCR beta chain was sequenced within a study of beta chain features in type 1 diabetes. Study results and caveats: Within each of all four CD4+ subsets, Type 1 diabetes patients had TCRB CDR3s that were moderately but significantly shorter.

This clone has just a few counts. The antigen is undetermined. CDR1 SGDLS and CDR2 YYNGEE come from the germline V gene. The CDR3 has 16 amino acids. V was clipped by 6 bases and J by 3 bases; unmatched bases: 13. As every portion of the isolated RNA was reverse transcribed, the sequencing read expressed TCRB transcripts. Repertoires were generated with immunoSEQ multiplex PCR, while TCRdb's copy carries only in-frame clones and drops some. The table shows 350,000 to 450,000 clones, with over 11% occurring only once. The sample comprised naive CD4+ T cells from blood. The J gene is TRBJ2-3, the V gene TRBV9, with 7 positions matching TRBD2. The receptor comes from a man aged 25-40 years in good health. The CDR3 region has the DNA TGTGCCAGCACCACCGGGACTAACTTTGGTACAGATACGCAGTATTTT. The encoded protein is CASTTGTNFGTDTQYF.